This T cell receptor (beta chain) was identified in a study of T-cell memory formation after mild COVID-19. Study in general: There were largely donor-specific TCR clusters.

Study-wide results and limits: Contracting CD8+ clones were enriched in EMRA, CD4+ mainly in CM and EM. Clones contracting across day 15 to 85 had a balanced CD4/CD8 profile; later expanding clones leaned CD4+.

V lost 10 bases to trimming and J lost 4 bases, with 16 bases between them. Germline-derived CDR1 and CDR2 are KGHDR and SFDVKD. The CDR3 length is 14 residues. To note about this clonotype: What it recognizes is unknown.

TCRdb analysed the 5' RACE reads with MiXCR anew, one entry per CDR3 protein. The sample includes approximately 300,000 distinct CDR3 sequences, roughly 19% seen only once; the top ten take about 21%. Sequenced: PBMCs or a T cell subset sorted from them (not recorded which). The receptor was derived from a man aged 18 to 35 who had mild COVID-19 (a few samples of this study predate the infection). Cell type and time point are not known. V usage is TRBV24-1 and J usage is TRBJ2-1; perhaps D is TRBD1 or TRBD2 (5 bases each). CDR3 sequence: CATGRGRGYNEQFF. In nucleotides, the CDR3 is TGTGCCACAGGAAGGGGCCGGGGATACAATGAGCAGTTCTTC.